This T cell receptor beta chain was profiled in a study of graft-versus-host responses after intestinal transplantation. At the level of the study: Each recipient received a multivisceral, liver-intestinal, or isolated intestinal graft. Study-wide points: Peak levels of circulating GvH clones tracked with early post-transplant HvG declines.

Concerning this clone: The antigen is unknown.

There are 13 residues in the CDR3. Trimming at V came to 9 bases and at J to 8 bases, leaving 9 bases not matched to a gene. CDR1 and CDR2 from the germline V gene are LNHNV and YYDKDF (reference sequence). Only in-frame clones appear in the TCRdb table, and some are missing; sequencing was by immunoSEQ multiplex PCR. This table holds tens of thousands of clones, approximately 88% found once. The sequence was collected from a human donor who received an intestinal transplant. The sequenced sample was unstimulated CD8+ T cells sorted from spleen or lymph node cells, obtained before intestinal transplant. The chain couples TRBV15 to TRBJ2-1; 8 bases are shared with TRBD2. The CDR3 coding sequence is TGTGCCACAACTAGCGGCCATTTCGATGAGCAGTTCTTC. This translates into CATTSGHFDEQFF.